These 29 T cell receptor beta chains share one sample of origin, sequenced in a study of blood T cell repertoires in COVID-19. Measured with immunoSEQ multiplex PCR; TCRdb has only the in-frame clones, and not every one. The table lists a few hundred thousand clones, under 90% of them singletons. The sequenced sample consisted of PBMCs or T cells enriched from blood (not recorded which). Receptors were obtained from a woman aged 45 to 65 who had been exposed to COVID-19.

The count of this clone is one. This specimen includes other DNA sequences encoding the same CDR3. CDR3 sequence reads: CAWSRGYGYTF. Written as DNA, the CDR3 is TGTGCCTGGAGCCGGGGCTATGGCTACACCTTC. The genes are TRBV30 and TRBJ1-2; D gene uncertain. There are 11 residues in the CDR3. The ends were cut back, 3 bases at V and 4 bases at J, with 6 bases in the middle. Germline assignment: CDR1 GTSNPN and CDR2 SVGIG (reference sequence).

This clone was detected once. This chain uses TRBV27 with TRBJ2-4; TRBD1 matches at 8 bases. This CDR3 region has 13 residues. The V and J ends lost 1 base and 8 bases, in that order; junction bases with no gene match: 1. From germline, CDR1 is MNHEY and CDR2 SMNVEV (reference sequence). CDR3 amino acids: CASSLYRGDIQYF. Written as DNA, the CDR3 is TGTGCCAGCAGTTTATACAGGGGGGACATTCAGTACTTC.

The chain uses TRBV4-1 and TRBJ1-3; D is undetermined. This CDR3 region has 16 residues. CDR1 and CDR2 (germline): MGHRA, YSYEKL. V was cut by 0 bases and J by 1 base, with 10 bases left in between. The CDR3 coding sequence is TGCGCCAGCAGCCAAGACTTCTACGGGTCTGGAAACACCATATATTTT. Translated: CASSQDFYGSGNTIYF.

The chain joins TRBV5-1 to TRBJ2-2; no clear D. Germline-derived CDR1 and CDR2 are SGHRS and YFSETQ. The ends were cut back, 4 bases at V and 5 bases at J, with 6 bases in the middle. The CDR3 consists of 12 residues. CDR3 sequence (DNA): TGCGCCAGCAGCGAGGATACCGGGGAGCTGTTTTTT. Amino acids: CASSEDTGELFF. Full variable domain (outside the CDR3, taken from reference TRBV5-1 and TRBJ2-2): KAGVTQTPRYLIKTRGQQVTLSCSPISGHRSVSWYQQTPGQGLQFLFEYFSETQRNKGNFPGRFSGRQFSNSRSEMNVSTLELGDSALYLCASSEDTGELFFGEGSRLTVL.

The V gene is TRBV5-1, the J gene TRBJ2-1, with a tentative D call TRBD1 (6 bases). CDR1 and CDR2 (germline): SGHRS, YFSETQ. Trimming shortened V by 0 bases and J by 0 bases, and 13 bases separated the two germline ends. This CDR3 has 17 amino acids. The CDR3 loop reads CASSLVGAAGSYNEQFF. Written as DNA, the CDR3 is TGCGCCAGCAGCTTGGTGGGGGCGGCAGGCTCCTACAATGAGCAGTTCTTC.

The rearrangement uses TRBV19 and TRBJ1-6; perhaps TRBD1 as D (6 bases). Germline CDR1 and CDR2: LNHDA and SQIVND (reference sequence). This CDR3 has 17 residues. Trimming pared 5 bases from V and 2 bases from J, leaving 16 bases between. In DNA form, the CDR3 reads TGTGCCAGTAGTGCCCGGGACAAGGGGGCCTATAATTCACCCCTCCACTTT. Residues: CASSARDKGAYNSPLHF.

This chain connects TRBV30 to TRBJ2-3, with D possibly being TRBD2 (5 bases). The germline gives CDR1 GTSNPN, CDR2 SVGIG (reference sequence). Trimming left V 2 bases short and J 4 bases short, with 16 bases between. CDR3 length: 15 residues. The CDR3 DNA reads TGTGCCTGGAGTTCCACTTGGGGAGTGGCAGATACGCAGTATTTT. Its protein product is CAWSSTWGVADTQYF.

This chain links TRBV10-2 with TRBJ2-2, with a weak D call TRBD2 (7 bases). In germline, CDR1 is WSHSY, CDR2 SAAADI. The CDR3 has 15 residues. The V gene lost 4 bases and the J gene lost 7 bases, with 16 bases spanning the gap. The CDR3 protein is CASSVHREGGGELFF. CDR3 DNA sequence: TGCGCCAGCAGTGTGCACAGGGAGGGAGGCGGGGAGCTGTTTTTT.

V usage is TRBV3-1 (or the pseudogene TRBV3-2) and J usage is TRBJ2-7; perhaps TRBD2 as D (5 bases). CDR1 LGHDT and CDR2 YNNKEL come from the germline V gene (reference sequence). V lost 1 base and J lost 5, with 9 bases in between. The CDR3 is 13 amino acids. The CDR3 bases are TGTGCCAGCAGCCAAGCGGCGGGCAACGAGCAGTACTTC. Residues: CASSQAAGNEQYF.

The chain combines TRBV28 with TRBJ1-2, with 8 nucleotides matching TRBD1. Per the germline V gene, CDR1 is MDHEN and CDR2 is SYDVKM. The junction had 18 bases not matched to a gene; V was cut back by 8 bases and J by 4 bases. This CDR3 has 17 residues. CDR3 loop: CASRRVFRTGSSYGYTF. As DNA, the CDR3 is TGTGCCAGCCGTCGGGTCTTTAGGACAGGGTCTTCCTATGGCTACACCTTC.

The rearrangement links TRBV10-3 to TRBJ2-7; D is unclear. The germline CDR1 and CDR2 sequences are ENHRY and SYGVKD. This CDR3 comprises 13 residues. Trimming removed 3 bases at V and 0 bases at J, with 6 bases between. The chain's CDR3 is CAISESNSYEQYF. DNA for the CDR3: TGTGCCATCAGTGAATCTAACTCCTACGAGCAGTACTTC.

The chain uses TRBV24-1 and TRBJ2-3; TRBD1 matches 11 bases. The CDR3 is made up of 16 amino acids. The V and J ends lost 3 bases and 4 bases, in that order; junction bases with no gene match: 5. Germline-derived CDR1 and CDR2 are KGHDR and SFDVKD. The chain's CDR3 is CATSDKGQGAADTQYF. Written as DNA, the CDR3 is TGTGCCACCAGTGATAAAGGACAGGGGGCGGCAGATACGCAGTATTTT.

CDR3 in amino acids: CASIPREDRQPLHF. CDR3 nucleotide sequence: TGTGCCAGCATCCCCAGGGAGGACCGTCAACCCCTCCACTTT. The chain recombines TRBV2 with TRBJ1-6; D possibly corresponds to TRBD1 (5 bases). V was clipped by 7 bases and J by 12 bases, with 19 bases between them. CDR3 size: 14 residues. Germline-derived CDR1 and CDR2 are SNHLY and FYNNEI.

This chain connects TRBV28 to TRBJ1-2; 7 bases line up with TRBD1. V lost 6 bases to trimming and J lost 8 bases; unmatched junction nucleotides: 9. Germline lookup yields CDR1 MDHEN and CDR2 SYDVKM. CDR3 size: 13 residues. The CDR3 sequence: CASRPGTAGGYTF. CDR3 nucleotides: TGTGCCAGCAGACCCGGGACAGCCGGAGGCTACACCTTC.

The chain employs TRBV9 and TRBJ2-5; TRBD1 matches at 8 bases. Germline V CDR1 and CDR2: SGDLS, YYNGEE. Unmatched junction bases numbered 5, after V lost 4 bases and J lost 0 bases. The CDR3 contains 15 residues. The CDR3 nucleotides read TGTGCCAGCAGCCAGGGACAGGAGTACCAAGAGACCCAGTACTTC. Residues: CASSQGQEYQETQYF.

This clone has just a few counts. This chain joins TRBV27 and TRBJ2-7; weak D call: TRBD1 (6 bases). The CDR3 is 13 residues long. Germline V gene sequence: CDR1 MNHEY, CDR2 SMNVEV (reference sequence). Trimming cost V 11 bases and J 1 base, with 15 bases left between them. CDR3 bases: TGTGCCGCCCCCGGACAGCCGTCCTACGAGCAGTACTTC. This codes for CAAPGQPSYEQYF.

V usage is TRBV24-1 and J usage is TRBJ2-5; D gene ambiguous. CDR1 and CDR2 from the germline V gene are KGHDR and SFDVKD. The CDR3 has 17 amino acids. V dropped 5 bases and J dropped 1 base, with 19 bases sitting between them. The CDR3 DNA follows: TGTGCCACCAGTGCCCCCCGCCCAGGAATCATCCAAGAGACCCAGTACTTC. Its translation is CATSAPRPGIIQETQYF.

This chain joins TRBV19 and TRBJ2-2, with 7 positions matching TRBD1. The junction had 3 bases not matched to a gene; V was cut back by 9 bases and J by 2 bases. Germline V gene lookup returns CDR1 LNHDA and CDR2 SQIVND (reference sequence). The length of the CDR3 is 13 residues. In nucleotides, the CDR3 is TGTGCCAGGGGGACAGTAAACACCGGGGAGCTGTTTTTT. This translates into CARGTVNTGELFF.

This chain links TRBV5-4 with TRBJ1-2; D unresolved. Deletions cut 1 base from V and 8 bases from J, with 18 bases between. The germline V gene has CDR1 SGHNT and CDR2 YYREEE (reference sequence). The CDR3 runs 15 residues. The CDR3 loop is CASSLFLGEVRGYTF. The CDR3 DNA follows: TGTGCCAGCAGCTTGTTTCTGGGAGAAGTGAGGGGCTACACCTTC.

This rearrangement joins TRBV19 to TRBJ1-1, with D possibly matching TRBD1 (6 bases). Trimming stripped 5 bases from V and 0 bases from J, with 10 bases between. This CDR3 spans 14 amino acids. CDR1 is LNHDA and CDR2 is SQIVND in the germline V gene (reference sequence). CDR3 nucleotides: TGTGCCAGTAGTCTAGGGACATTGAACACTGAAGCTTTCTTT. It codes for CASSLGTLNTEAFF.

Worth noting for this clone: Other DNA variants within this sample encode the same CDR3. The rearrangement links TRBV5-5 to TRBJ1-5; maybe TRBD1 (5 bases). The CDR3 sequence is 15 residues long. Deletions cut 1 base from V and 0 bases from J, with 8 bases between. Germline assignment: CDR1 SGHKS and CDR2 YYEKEE (reference sequence). CDR3 DNA: TGTGCCAGCAGCTTGACAGGCTATAGCAATCAGCCCCAGCATTTT. Protein sequence: CASSLTGYSNQPQHF.

The gene calls are TRBV28 and TRBJ2-7; 7 positions match TRBD2. Germline-derived CDR1 and CDR2 are MDHEN and SYDVKM. This CDR3 spans 14 amino acids. Trimming cost V 5 bases and J 3 bases; bases outside gene matches: 7. CDR3 nucleotide sequence: TGTGCCAGCAGTCTTGGCGGGGGTAACTACGAGCAGTACTTC. Translated: CASSLGGGNYEQYF.

This sequence joins TRBV29-1 and TRBJ1-1; 8 bases are shared with TRBD1. This CDR3 contains 13 residues. Losses at the gene ends were 5 bases for V and 1 base for J; bases not matched to a gene: 3. Germline CDR1 reads SQVTM; CDR2 reads ANQGSEA. The CDR3: CSVLGTGNTEAFF. CDR3 bases: TGCAGCGTTCTAGGGACAGGGAACACTGAAGCTTTCTTT.

The rearrangement uses TRBV19 and TRBJ2-7; 9 nucleotides align to TRBD1. The CDR3 runs 16 residues. V lost 2 bases, J lost 7 bases, and 12 bases stayed unmatched. CDR1 and CDR2 from the germline V gene are LNHDA and SQIVND (reference sequence). The CDR3 DNA is TGTGCCAGTAGTATACTTCCGGGACAGGGAGCCGGTGAGCAGTACTTC. Its translation: CASSILPGQGAGEQYF.

This clone was seen a single time. The genes are TRBV6-5 and TRBJ1-1, with D perhaps TRBD1 (6 bases). V lost 5 bases and J lost 0, with 13 bases in between. This CDR3 region has 15 residues. Per germline, CDR1 MNHEY and CDR2 SVGAGI. The CDR3 protein is CASSLGQIMNTEAFF. The CDR3 coding sequence is TGTGCCAGCAGTCTGGGACAAATAATGAACACTGAAGCTTTCTTT.

J is TRBJ1-1 and V is TRBV5-4, with D uncertain. V was trimmed by 1 base and J by 1 base, leaving 8 bases between them. Germline CDR1 is SGHNT and CDR2 is YYREEE (reference sequence). The CDR3 is made up of 14 amino acids. The CDR3 protein is CASSLPEPNTEAFF. The CDR3 DNA reads as TGTGCCAGCAGCTTGCCCGAGCCGAACACTGAAGCTTTCTTT. The full variable domain, its missing parts supplied by reference TRBV5-4 and TRBJ1-1, is ETGVTQSPTHLIKTRGQQVTLRCSSQSGHNTVSWYQQALGQGPQFIFQYYREEENGRGNFPPRFSGLQFPNYSSELNVNALELDDSALYLCASSLPEPNTEAFFGQGTRLTVV.

The chain employs TRBV5-1 and TRBJ2-3; TRBD1 matches 12 bases. Germline CDR1 and CDR2: SGHRS and YFSETQ. J lost 3 bases, V lost 4 bases, and 12 bases had no gene match. The CDR3 runs 18 residues. CDR3 region: CASSLSLMGQGATDTQYF. CDR3 in DNA: TGCGCCAGCAGCCTCAGCTTAATGGGACAGGGGGCAACAGATACGCAGTATTTT.

The chain employs TRBV7-9 and TRBJ2-5, with D perhaps TRBD2 (6 bases). The CDR3 sequence is 15 residues long. V was clipped by 3 bases and J by 5 bases, with 16 bases between them. Germline values: CDR1 SEHNR, CDR2 FQNEAQ (reference sequence). The CDR3 region is CASSLGEVRGETQYF. CDR3 DNA sequence: TGTGCCAGCAGCTTGGGGGAGGTACGAGGCGAGACCCAGTACTTC.

The rearrangement links TRBV3-1 (or the pseudogene TRBV3-2) to TRBJ1-5; a weak D match, TRBD1 (6 bases). V was clipped by 3 bases and J by 7 bases, with 16 bases between them. The CDR3 loop spans 15 amino acids. Germline-derived CDR1 and CDR2 are LGHDT and YNNKEL (reference sequence). CDR3 sequence: CASSQEQGLGQPQHF. The CDR3 coding sequence is TGTGCCAGCAGCCAGGAACAGGGTTTAGGGCAGCCCCAGCATTTT.